Below, 17 T cell receptor beta chains from the same sample are listed, as sequenced in a study of blood T cell repertoires in COVID-19. Some clones are missing from TCRdb's copy, which holds only in-frame ones; the method was immunoSEQ multiplex PCR. The sample consists of about 200,000 clones, about 80% of them appearing once. The sequenced sample consisted of PBMCs or T cells enriched from blood (not recorded which). Receptors were obtained from a man in his forties or fifties who had recovered from COVID-19.

The J gene is TRBJ2-5, the V gene TRBV5-4; D is unclear. Germline-derived CDR1 and CDR2 are SGHNT and YYREEE (reference sequence). Trimming took 4 bases from V and 2 from J, leaving 6 bases between them. The CDR3 loop spans 12 amino acids. The CDR3 protein is CASSQSQETQYF. In nucleotides, the CDR3 is TGTGCCAGCAGCCAGTCGCAAGAGACCCAGTACTTC.

This chain uses TRBV3-1 (or the pseudogene TRBV3-2) with TRBJ1-4; D perhaps matches TRBD1 (5 bases). V lost 0 bases to trimming and J lost 8 bases, with 10 bases between them. CDR1 LGHDT and CDR2 YNNKEL come from the germline V gene (reference sequence). The CDR3 length is 14 residues. The CDR3 spells CASSQDGGGEKLFF. Written as DNA, the CDR3 is TGTGCCAGCAGCCAAGATGGTGGGGGGGAAAAACTGTTTTTT.

V is TRBV5-4 and J is TRBJ2-7; TRBD1 might be the D (5 bases). Germline CDR1 reads SGHNT; CDR2 reads YYREEE (reference sequence). The germline V and J ends were trimmed by 7 bases and 0 bases, with 17 bases remaining between them. This CDR3 spans 15 amino acids. The CDR3: CASRTLGADSYEQYF. For the CDR3, the DNA is TGTGCCAGCCGGACCTTAGGGGCGGACTCCTACGAGCAGTACTTC.

A single count supports this clone. This chain connects TRBV5-6 to TRBJ1-6; a weak D match, TRBD1 (6 bases). This CDR3 has 13 residues. The germline gives CDR1 SGHDT, CDR2 YYEEEE. The ends were cut back, 2 bases at V and 10 bases at J, with 10 bases in the middle. Written as DNA, the CDR3 is TGTGCCAGCAGCTTCCTAAGGGGGTCACCCCTCCACTTT. Protein sequence: CASSFLRGSPLHF. Full variable domain (missing parts from reference TRBV5-6 and TRBJ1-6): DAGVTQSPTHLIKTRGQQVTLRCSPKSGHDTVSWYQQALGQGPQFIFQYYEEEERQRGNFPDRFSGHQFPNYSSELNVNALLLGDSALYLCASSFLRGSPLHFGNGTRLTVT.

This clone was seen a handful of times. CDR3 sequence reads: CASSRQGMSTEAFF. The CDR3 coding sequence is TGTGCCAGCAGCAGACAGGGGATGAGTACTGAAGCTTTCTTT. This chain connects TRBV7-9 to TRBJ1-1, with TRBD1 matching over 8 bases. This CDR3 is built from 14 residues. V shed 5 bases and J 5 bases; nucleotides not matched to a gene: 7. The V gene's germline CDR1 is SEHNR and CDR2 FQNEAQ (reference sequence).

CDR3 sequence reads: CASSPQPDRGGYGYTF. For the CDR3, the DNA is TGCGCCAGCAGCCCCCAACCGGACAGGGGCGGCTATGGCTACACCTTC. The chain combines TRBV4-3 with TRBJ1-2; 9 bases match TRBD1. CDR3 size: 16 residues. CDR1 is LGHNA and CDR2 is YSLEER in the germline V gene. The trim removed 4 bases at V and 4 bases at J, leaving 10 bases unmatched.

The chain carries TRBV19 and TRBJ2-3; TRBD2 agrees at 9 bases. The CDR3 contains 15 residues. J was trimmed by 3 bases and V by 5 bases; bases with no gene match: 6. Germline CDR1 LNHDA, CDR2 SQIVND (reference sequence). The CDR3: CASSRRGGDTDTQYF. Here the CDR3 DNA reads TGTGCCAGTAGTCGCCGCGGGGGGGATACAGATACGCAGTATTTT.

This rearrangement joins TRBV10-1 to TRBJ2-6; D gene unclear. The CDR3 extends over 14 amino acids. Trimming cost V 2 bases and J 5 bases, with 7 bases left between them. CDR1 and CDR2 from the germline V gene are WNHNN and SYGVQD (reference sequence). DNA for the CDR3: TGCGCCAGCAGTGAGGGCCCCAGGGCCAACGTCCTGACTTTC. This gives the protein CASSEGPRANVLTF.

As concerns this clone: Other nucleotide sequences in the sample specify the same CDR3. The rearrangement joins TRBV5-1 to TRBJ1-4; 8 bases are shared with TRBD1. Looked up from germline, CDR1 is SGHRS and CDR2 is YFSETQ. The CDR3 totals 14 residues. The trim removed 2 bases at V and 7 bases at J, leaving 4 bases unmatched. In nucleotides, the CDR3 is TGCGCCAGCAGCTTTGGACAGGGTGCTGAAAAACTGTTTTTT. Its translation: CASSFGQGAEKLFF. Full variable domain (remainder filled in from reference TRBV5-1 and TRBJ1-4): KAGVTQTPRYLIKTRGQQVTLSCSPISGHRSVSWYQQTPGQGLQFLFEYFSETQRNKGNFPGRFSGRQFSNSRSEMNVSTLELGDSALYLCASSFGQGAEKLFFGSGTQLSVL.

This chain's CDR3 is CASSYRDRQGYYAETQYF. In nucleotides, the CDR3 is TGTGCCAGCAGTTATCGGGACAGGCAAGGGTATTATGCGGAGACCCAGTACTTC. V usage is TRBV6-2 or TRBV6-3 and J usage is TRBJ2-5; TRBD1 aligns across 8 bases. The CDR3 extends over 18 amino acids. CDR1 MNHEY and CDR2 SVGEGT come from the germline V gene. The V segment lost 3 bases and the J segment 5 bases; nucleotides outside the gene matches: 17.

The chain recombines TRBV10-2 with TRBJ2-7; D ambiguous. There are 15 residues in the CDR3. The germline V gene encodes CDR1 WSHSY and CDR2 SAAADI. V was shortened by 6 bases and J by 3 bases, with 18 bases between the two germline ends. The chain's CDR3 is CASRPFHPTSYEQYF. CDR3 in DNA: TGCGCCAGCAGACCTTTTCACCCTACGAGCTACGAGCAGTACTTC.

DNA of the CDR3: TGTGCCAGCAGGAACACAGGGTTGCCCGGGGAGCTGTTTTTT. This translates into CASRNTGLPGELFF. The chain is built from TRBV6-5 and TRBJ2-2; TRBD1 is a possible D gene (6 bases). With 6 bases removed from V and 6 bases from J, the gap between germline ends came to 14 bases. CDR3 size: 14 residues. Germline V gene data show CDR1 as MNHEY and CDR2 as SVGAGI.

This chain joins TRBV30 and TRBJ1-6; TRBD1 aligns across 8 bases. Germline CDR1 reads GTSNPN; CDR2 reads SVGIG (reference sequence). V gave up 1 base and J gave up 4 bases; unmatched junction bases: 3. There are 15 residues in the CDR3. In DNA, the CDR3 is TGTGCCTGGAGTGGGACAGGGTTATATAATTCACCCCTCCACTTT. Translated, it gives CAWSGTGLYNSPLHF.

The chain recombines TRBV5-1 with TRBJ2-1, with D unclear. The V gene's germline CDR1 is SGHRS and CDR2 YFSETQ. The CDR3 runs 12 residues. V was cut by 0 bases and J by 7 bases, with 5 bases left in between. CDR3: CASSLELNEQFF. The CDR3 DNA reads TGCGCCAGCAGCTTGGAATTAAATGAGCAGTTCTTC.

This chain uses TRBV9 with TRBJ2-3; TRBD2 matches at 10 bases. This CDR3 has 16 amino acids. J gave up 5 bases and V 2 bases, and 8 bases lay outside the gene matches. Germline lookup yields CDR1 SGDLS and CDR2 YYNGEE. The CDR3 is CASSVKPSGGKDTQYF. CDR3 bases: TGTGCCAGCAGCGTTAAGCCTAGCGGGGGTAAAGATACGCAGTATTTT.

The rearrangement joins TRBV15 to TRBJ1-1; 8 bases are shared with TRBD1. Germline V gene data show CDR1 as LNHNV and CDR2 as YYDKDF (reference sequence). The ends lost 2 bases at V and 5 bases at J; junction bases unmatched: 10. This CDR3 has 16 amino acids. The CDR3 region has the DNA TGTGCCACCAGCAGAATAGGCGGACAGGGTGGAACTGAAGCTTTCTTT. Protein: CATSRIGGQGGTEAFF.

J is TRBJ1-1 and V is TRBV19; D is uncertain. Germline V gives CDR1 LNHDA, CDR2 SQIVND (reference sequence). CDR3 size: 15 residues. Trimming cost V 5 bases and J 0 bases, with 13 bases left between them. Here the CDR3 DNA reads TGTGCCAGTAGTTGGAGTTACCAACTGAACACTGAAGCTTTCTTT. Amino acid sequence: CASSWSYQLNTEAFF.